The 24 T cell receptor beta chains reported below all come from one sample, sequenced in a study of beta chain features in type 1 diabetes. The study reverse transcribed the entire isolated RNA, so it sequenced expressed TCRB transcripts. TCRdb's copy holds only in-frame clones and misses some; the assay was immunoSEQ multiplex PCR. The sample lists approximately 330,000 clones; roughly 11% were seen once. The sequencing input was naive CD4+ T cells from blood. These receptor sequences come from a woman aged 30 to 39 in good health.

The chain has TRBV7-3 and TRBJ2-5; 8 nucleotides match TRBD2. In germline, CDR1 is SGHTA, CDR2 FQGTGA. Trimming removed 0 bases from V and 4 bases from J; junction bases left unmatched: 4. The CDR3 sequence is 15 residues long. CDR3 residues: CASSLTPSGRETQYF. CDR3 in DNA: TGTGCCAGCAGCTTAACGCCCAGCGGGAGAGAGACCCAGTACTTC.

This clone was detected a few times. This rearrangement joins TRBV9 to TRBJ2-7; 7 bases align to TRBD1. The CDR3 is 15 residues long. The J segment lost 0 bases and the V segment lost 3 bases, leaving 6 bases of the junction unmatched. Germline V gene sequence: CDR1 SGDLS, CDR2 YYNGEE. The CDR3 region has the DNA TGTGCCAGCAGCGGTATCGGGACAGCCTCCTACGAGCAGTACTTC. This gives the protein CASSGIGTASYEQYF.

The chain joins TRBV18 to TRBJ2-3; 7 bases are shared with TRBD1. The junction had 9 bases not matched to a gene; V was cut back by 2 bases and J by 4 bases. In germline, CDR1 is KGHSH, CDR2 LQKENI. The CDR3 sequence is 16 residues long. DNA of the CDR3: TGTGCCAGCTCACCATTTAAAGGGGGCGCAGCAGATACGCAGTATTTT. Translation gives CASSPFKGGAADTQYF.

This clone was picked up a small number of times. The V gene is TRBV15, the J gene TRBJ2-1; TRBD2 matches 8 bases. The CDR3 has 14 residues. CDR1 is LNHNV, CDR2 YYDKDF, per germline (reference sequence). Trimming removed 0 bases from V and 7 bases from J; junction bases left unmatched: 2. This chain's CDR3 is CATSRDGTRNEQFF. DNA of the CDR3: TGTGCCACCAGCAGAGATGGGACTAGGAATGAGCAGTTCTTC.

V usage is TRBV5-1 and J usage is TRBJ2-5; TRBD1 agrees at 9 bases. Germline trimming cut 4 bases from V and 4 bases from J; bases unmatched to any gene: 5. Looked up from germline, CDR1 is SGHRS and CDR2 is YFSETQ. This CDR3 has 14 amino acids. The CDR3 sequence: CASSPTGGRETQYF. The CDR3 DNA reads as TGCGCCAGCAGCCCGACAGGGGGAAGAGAGACCCAGTACTTC.

The chain uses TRBV7-2 and TRBJ1-5; D is unclear. The CDR3 has 16 residues. CDR1 is SGHTA and CDR2 is FQGNSA in the germline V gene. Trimming removed 1 base from V and 4 bases from J, with 14 bases in between. In DNA form, the CDR3 reads TGTGCCAGCAGCTTAGAGGTAGGGTCGGGGAATCAGCCCCAGCATTTT. It yields the protein CASSLEVGSGNQPQHF.

The rearrangement joins TRBV5-1 to TRBJ2-2, with 8 bases fitting TRBD2. The CDR3 is 17 amino acids. CDR1 is SGHRS, CDR2 YFSETQ, per germline. Trimming at V came to 0 bases and at J to 2 bases, leaving 6 bases not matched to a gene. The CDR3 spells CASSLGGTSGNTGELFF. The CDR3 DNA is TGCGCCAGCAGCTTGGGGGGAACTAGCGGCAACACCGGGGAGCTGTTTTTT. Combining the CDR3 with reference TRBV5-1 and TRBJ2-2 gives the whole variable domain KAGVTQTPRYLIKTRGQQVTLSCSPISGHRSVSWYQQTPGQGLQFLFEYFSETQRNKGNFPGRFSGRQFSNSRSEMNVSTLELGDSALYLCASSLGGTSGNTGELFFGEGSRLTVL.

This clone was found a few times. The V call is TRBV30, the J call TRBJ1-1; TRBD1 aligns across 9 bases. Germline trimming cut 1 base from V and 1 base from J; bases unmatched to any gene: 4. The CDR3 has 15 residues. CDR1 GTSNPN and CDR2 SVGIG come from the germline V gene (reference sequence). The CDR3, as DNA: TGTGCCTGGAGTGGGGGACAGGGAGAGAACACTGAAGCTTTCTTT. It specifies CAWSGGQGENTEAFF.

The J gene is TRBJ1-5, the V gene TRBV7-9; 7 bases agree with TRBD1. After removal of 5 bases from V and 3 bases from J, the junction contained 7 bases not matched to a gene. The CDR3 extends over 15 amino acids. Germline V gene data show CDR1 as SEHNR and CDR2 as FQNEAQ (reference sequence). CDR3 coding DNA: TGTGCCAGCAGCCCGACCGGGACAGTCAATCAGCCCCAGCATTTT. Its protein product is CASSPTGTVNQPQHF. Full variable domain (missing parts from reference TRBV7-9 and TRBJ1-5): DTGVSQNPRHKITKRGQNVTFRCDPISEHNRLYWYRQTLGQGPEFLTYFQNEAQLEKSRLLSDRFSAERPKGSFSTLEIQRTEQGDSAMYLCASSPTGTVNQPQHFGDGTRLSIL.

This clone was observed a few times. The chain is built from TRBV2 and TRBJ2-5; 11 bases line up with TRBD2. CDR3 length: 17 amino acids. Germline V gene sequence: CDR1 SNHLY, CDR2 FYNNEI. V shed 1 base and J 5 bases; nucleotides not matched to a gene: 9. Here the CDR3 DNA reads TGTGCCAGCAGTGAAGGGCTAGCGGGAGGTCCGTACGAGACCCAGTACTTC. Its translation: CASSEGLAGGPYETQYF.

Turning to this clone: The identical CDR3 is also encoded by other nucleotide sequences in the sample. In DNA, the CDR3 is TGCGCCAGCAGCGCGGGACAGGGTACAGATACGCAGTATTTT. Its protein is CASSAGQGTDTQYF. V is TRBV5-1 and J is TRBJ2-3; 9 bases line up with TRBD1. With 4 bases clipped from V and 3 bases from J, the junction kept 3 bases outside the gene matches. CDR1 SGHRS and CDR2 YFSETQ come from the germline V gene. This CDR3 has 14 residues.

The CDR3 nucleotides are TGCGCCAGCAGCCAAGATTTCCTGCGGGAGGACGGGGAGCTGTTTTTT. This codes for CASSQDFLREDGELFF. The V gene is TRBV4-3, the J gene TRBJ2-2; 8 bases fit TRBD2. The V gene end was trimmed by 0 bases and the J gene end by 7 bases; junction bases not matched to a gene: 7. The CDR3 extends over 16 amino acids. The germline CDR1 and CDR2 sequences are LGHNA and YSLEER.

The chain carries TRBV19 and TRBJ2-3; D unresolved. Trimming took 2 bases from V and 1 from J, leaving 10 bases between them. CDR1 is LNHDA, CDR2 SQIVND, per germline (reference sequence). The CDR3 is made up of 15 amino acids. CDR3 region: CASSIPNIRTDTQYF. DNA of the CDR3: TGTGCCAGTAGTATACCAAACATTCGCACAGATACGCAGTATTTT.

The rearrangement joins TRBV27 to TRBJ2-7; maybe TRBD1 (6 bases). Trimming took 4 bases from V and 2 from J, leaving 9 bases between them. The CDR3 loop spans 13 amino acids. Germline-derived CDR1 and CDR2 are MNHEY and SMNVEV (reference sequence). CDR3 bases: TGTGCCAGCAGTTCGGACAGCCCCTACGAGCAGTACTTC. Protein: CASSSDSPYEQYF.

This clone was detected only a few times. J is TRBJ2-1 and V is TRBV5-1; D is possibly TRBD1 (5 bases). V lost 4 bases and J 5 bases, leaving 10 bases between the germline ends. The CDR3 covers 13 residues. Per germline, CDR1 SGHRS and CDR2 YFSETQ. This chain's CDR3 is CASSTEGDNEQFF. CDR3 sequence (DNA): TGCGCCAGCAGCACCGAAGGGGACAATGAGCAGTTCTTC.

A remark on this clone: Other nucleotide sequences in the sample specify the same CDR3. J is TRBJ2-5 and V is TRBV4-3; 7 bases are shared with TRBD2. Germline V CDR1 and CDR2: LGHNA, YSLEER. This CDR3 contains 13 residues. V gave up 0 bases and J gave up 5 bases; unmatched junction bases: 0. CDR3: CASSQDSGETQYF. For the CDR3, the DNA is TGCGCCAGCAGCCAAGATAGCGGGGAGACCCAGTACTTC.

The V call is TRBV7-9, the J call TRBJ1-2; weak D call: TRBD1 (6 bases). This CDR3 contains 15 residues. CDR1 and CDR2 from the germline V gene are SEHNR and FQNEAQ (reference sequence). V lost 4 bases, J lost 7 bases, and 19 bases lay in between. CDR3 nucleotide sequence: TGTGCCAGCAGCTCCCAAGCAACCATAGGGGGTGGCTACACCTTC. It yields the protein CASSSQATIGGGYTF.

The chain is built from TRBV5-1 and TRBJ1-5; no definite D call. Trimming stripped 4 bases from V and 5 bases from J, with 10 bases between. This CDR3 is 13 amino acids long. The germline gives CDR1 SGHRS, CDR2 YFSETQ. The CDR3, as DNA: TGCGCCAGCAGCCCGGGGTTGGATCAGCCCCAGCATTTT. Protein sequence: CASSPGLDQPQHF.

This clone was detected only a few times. CDR3 bases: TGTGCCAGCAGCTTAAGCCAGGAGAACACTGAAGCTTTCTTT. Protein product: CASSLSQENTEAFF. V is TRBV11-1 and J is TRBJ1-1; D gene unclear. Per the germline V gene, CDR1 is SGHAT and CDR2 is FQDESV (reference sequence). Trimming removed 2 bases at V and 1 base at J, with 8 bases between. The CDR3 spans 14 residues.

This chain joins TRBV15 and TRBJ2-1, with 11 bases that match TRBD1. J lost 7 bases, V lost 0 bases, and 5 bases had no gene match. The CDR3 covers 16 residues. Looked up from germline, CDR1 is LNHNV and CDR2 is YYDKDF (reference sequence). The CDR3 protein is CATSREGQGVPNEQFF. The CDR3, as DNA: TGTGCCACCAGCAGAGAGGGACAGGGGGTACCGAATGAGCAGTTCTTC.

This clone was observed a few times. The chain links TRBV4-2 to TRBJ2-7, with 8 bases aligning to TRBD1. The CDR3 is made up of 14 amino acids. Germline V gene data show CDR1 as LGHNA and CDR2 as YNFKEQ. V lost 1 base and J lost 8; bases outside the gene matches: 7. This CDR3 is CASSQVGQGAQQYF. CDR3 sequence (DNA): TGTGCCAGCAGCCAAGTAGGGCAGGGGGCCCAGCAGTACTTC.

This clone was detected only a few times. V gene TRBV28 combines with J gene TRBJ2-5; 9 nucleotides align to TRBD2. After removal of 4 bases from V and 6 bases from J, the junction contained 9 bases not matched to a gene. There are 15 residues in the CDR3. The germline V gene encodes CDR1 MDHEN and CDR2 SYDVKM. CDR3 sequence reads: CASSSNPLAGQTQYF. As DNA, the CDR3 is TGTGCCAGCAGTTCGAATCCACTAGCGGGTCAGACCCAGTACTTC. Complete variable domain (other parts from reference TRBV28 and TRBJ2-5): DVKVTQSSRYLVKRTGEKVFLECVQDMDHENMFWYRQDPGLGLRLIYFSYDVKMKEKGDIPEGYSVSREKKERFSLILESASTNQTSMYLCASSSNPLAGQTQYFGPGTRLLVL.

The chain joins TRBV5-6 to TRBJ2-5, with TRBD1 as a possible D gene (6 bases). CDR1 and CDR2 from the germline V gene are SGHDT and YYEEEE. The CDR3 loop spans 14 amino acids. Trimming removed 5 bases from V and 5 bases from J, with 16 bases in between. CDR3 loop: CASRNRAAGETQYF. The CDR3 bases are TGTGCCAGCAGAAACAGGGCTGCGGGTGAGACCCAGTACTTC.

This chain uses TRBV14 with TRBJ2-3; the match to TRBD2 covers 10 bases. Unmatched junction bases numbered 8, after V lost 4 bases and J lost 1 base. CDR1 is SGHDN, CDR2 FVKESK, per germline. This CDR3 spans 17 amino acids. DNA of the CDR3: TGTGCCAGCAGCCGGAAACTAGCGGGGATCGGCACAGATACGCAGTATTTT. It is translated as CASSRKLAGIGTDTQYF. Using reference TRBV14 and TRBJ2-3 for the parts outside the CDR3, the full variable domain is EAGVTQFPSHSVIEKGQTVTLRCDPISGHDNLYWYRRVMGKEIKFLLHFVKESKQDESGMPNNRFLAERTGGTYSTLKVQPAELEDSGVYFCASSRKLAGIGTDTQYFGPGTRLTVL.